The subject of this entry is one TCR beta chain. The antigen remains unidentified. This entry comes from a study of cytomegalovirus exposure and HLA in healthy donors. The PCR contained 60 Vbeta and 13 Jbeta primers. Method: immunoSEQ multiplex PCR; TCRdb's copy keeps in-frame clones and lacks some. This table lists tens of thousands of clones. Notes on the study in general: In an earlier analysis, in roughly 580 donors, most V segments appeared productive either ~87% or ~30% of the time. Upon later analysis, HLA-associated TCR beta chains proved more clonally expanded than other, equally common chains. When presence/absence was analysed, sequencing depth was taken to be roughly uniform across donors.

The V gene's germline CDR1 is SQVTM and CDR2 ANQGSEA. The CDR3 contains 13 residues. Trimming took 6 bases from V and 4 from J, leaving 13 bases between them. The J gene is TRBJ1-5, the V gene TRBV29-1, with TRBD1 as a possible D gene (6 bases). The TCR comes from a woman aged 40 to 50 in good health and CMV-seronegative. Source material: PBMCs. The CDR3 protein is CSVAGQKNQPQHF. DNA of the CDR3: TGCAGCGTAGCTGGACAGAAAAATCAGCCCCAGCATTTT.